These 18 T cell receptor beta chains share one sample of origin, sequenced in a study of naive and memory T cell subsets. Both TRBC1 and TRBC2 were covered by a beta constant-region primer of two equimolar oligonucleotides. TCRdb reprocessed the UMI-ligation and nested PCR reads with MiXCR, giving one entry per CDR3 protein. The sample records approximately 140,000 distinct CDR3 sequences, 15% to 20% being singletons. Sequencing was performed on naive CD4+ T cells from blood. These receptors came from a human donor in good health.

V usage is TRBV28 and J usage is TRBJ1-5; the D is unclear. There are 21 residues in the CDR3. V lost 3 bases and J 0 bases, leaving 27 bases between the germline ends. Per germline, CDR1 MDHEN and CDR2 SYDVKM. CDR3 sequence: CASSFLLSGWQEDNSNQPQHF. DNA for the CDR3: TGTGCCAGCAGTTTCCTCCTATCCGGTTGGCAGGAAGACAATAGCAATCAGCCCCAGCATTTT.

This clonotype was picked up a small number of times. The chain combines TRBV7-8 with TRBJ2-7, with 8 bases aligning to TRBD1. The CDR3 consists of 16 residues. The germline V gene encodes CDR1 SGHVS and CDR2 FQNEAQ. Trimming took 1 base from V and 0 from J; bases not matched to a gene: 5. CDR3 coding DNA: TGTGCCAGCAGCTTAGAAGGGACAGGATTCTCCTACGAGCAGTACTTC. It translates to CASSLEGTGFSYEQYF.

This clonotype was observed a handful of times. The chain joins TRBV29-1 to TRBJ2-7; no clear D gene. The germline V and J ends were trimmed by 2 bases and 2 bases, with 7 bases remaining between them. CDR3 length: 12 residues. CDR1 SQVTM and CDR2 ANQGSEA come from the germline V gene. CDR3 sequence reads: CSVESSAYEQYF. As DNA, the CDR3 is TGCAGCGTTGAATCTAGTGCCTACGAGCAGTACTTC.

The gene calls are TRBV6-6 and TRBJ2-1; a possible D gene is TRBD2 (6 bases). The germline V and J ends were trimmed by 4 bases and 0 bases, with 10 bases remaining between them. Per the germline V gene, CDR1 is MNHNY and CDR2 is SVGAGI (reference sequence). This CDR3 is 15 amino acids long. This chain's CDR3 is CASSLAASSYNEQFF. The CDR3 DNA reads TGTGCCAGCAGTTTAGCGGCTAGCTCCTACAATGAGCAGTTCTTC.

This clonotype has just a few counts. The rearrangement uses TRBV5-1 and TRBJ2-3; D not certain. Germline CDR1 reads SGHRS; CDR2 reads YFSETQ. V lost 3 bases, J lost 8 bases, and 13 bases lay in between. CDR3 length equals 13 residues. The DNA of the CDR3 is TGCGCCAGCAGCTCCGACTTATTCGGTACGCAGTATTTT. This translates into CASSSDLFGTQYF.

This clonotype was seen a few times. The V gene is TRBV29-1, the J gene TRBJ2-3, with D possibly being TRBD2 (6 bases). This CDR3 region has 11 residues. V dropped 4 bases and J dropped 4 bases, with 6 bases sitting between them. Germline values: CDR1 SQVTM, CDR2 ANQGSEA. The CDR3 is CSVGDSDTQYF. CDR3 nucleotide sequence: TGCAGCGTTGGGGACTCAGATACGCAGTATTTT.

The genes are TRBV7-9 and TRBJ2-3; 8 bases map to TRBD2. After removal of 5 bases from V and 0 bases from J, the junction contained 1 base not matched to a gene. The V gene's germline CDR1 is SEHNR and CDR2 FQNEAQ (reference sequence). This CDR3 has 14 residues. The CDR3 here is CASSRTSSTDTQYF. CDR3 in DNA: TGTGCCAGCAGCAGGACTAGCAGCACAGATACGCAGTATTTT.

V and J are TRBV29-1 and TRBJ2-3; 8 bases match TRBD1. Germline assignment: CDR1 SQVTM and CDR2 ANQGSEA. V trimming: 7 bases; J trimming: 2 bases; junction bases outside the gene matches: 8. This CDR3 has 14 residues. CDR3 in DNA: TGCAGCGGCATATCAGGGGGCCCCACAGATACGCAGTATTTT. It specifies CSGISGGPTDTQYF.

This chain links TRBV20-1 with TRBJ2-2, with unresolved D. V was clipped by 3 bases and J by 0 bases, with 11 bases between them. CDR1 and CDR2 from the germline V gene are DFQATT and SNEGSKA (reference sequence). CDR3 length: 15 amino acids. CDR3 residues: CSASGSLSNTGELFF. CDR3 sequence (DNA): TGCAGTGCTAGTGGGTCACTCTCGAACACCGGGGAGCTGTTTTTT.

This chain links TRBV6-5 with TRBJ2-7; 9 bases are shared with TRBD1. From germline, CDR1 is MNHEY and CDR2 SVGAGI. J was trimmed by 9 bases and V by 0 bases; bases with no gene match: 21. The CDR3 runs to 19 residues. CDR3 sequence reads: CASSYSGQGGGGHRAGQYF. CDR3 DNA: TGTGCCAGCAGTTACTCGGGACAGGGTGGGGGAGGGCACCGAGCGGGGCAGTACTTC.

For the CDR3, the DNA is TGCAGTGCTAGCTTTATCAAGCGGGAAAGTTTGTACGAGCAGTACTTC. As protein: CSASFIKRESLYEQYF. J is TRBJ2-7 and V is TRBV20-1; 7 nucleotides agree with TRBD2. The CDR3 runs 16 residues. Germline CDR1 is DFQATT and CDR2 is SNEGSKA (reference sequence). V shed 3 bases, J shed 4 bases, and the junction held 15 bases outside the gene matches.

This clonotype came up many times. This sequence joins TRBV29-1 and TRBJ2-7; D unclear. CDR1 is SQVTM and CDR2 is ANQGSEA in the germline V gene. The CDR3 covers 12 residues. Deletions cut 5 bases from V and 3 bases from J, with 11 bases between. CDR3 region: CSVRPGLYEQYF. The CDR3 bases are TGCAGCGTTCGACCAGGCCTCTACGAGCAGTACTTC.

A few counts support this clonotype. The chain uses TRBV24-1 and TRBJ2-1, with 8 positions matching TRBD1. The V gene end was trimmed by 3 bases and the J gene end by 6 bases; junction bases not matched to a gene: 6. Germline loops: CDR1 KGHDR, CDR2 SFDVKD. The CDR3 runs to 15 residues. As DNA, the CDR3 is TGTGCCACCAGTGATCCCGGACAGGGTCGCAATGAGCAGTTCTTC. Protein sequence: CATSDPGQGRNEQFF.

The V and J genes are TRBV2 and TRBJ2-7; the D gene is possibly TRBD2 (6 bases). The CDR3 covers 13 residues. Trimming cost V 5 bases and J 6 bases, with 14 bases left between them. Germline V gene lookup returns CDR1 SNHLY and CDR2 FYNNEI. The CDR3 nucleotides are TGTGCCAGCAGTTTCGAGGTGGGAGGCGAGCAGTACTTC. Translation gives CASSFEVGGEQYF.

Note on this clonotype: The CDR3 carries no conserved terminal phenylalanine or tryptophan, so it likely arises from a read error. J is TRBJ2-7 and V is TRBV12-5; D possibly corresponds to TRBD2 (5 bases). This CDR3 contains 17 residues. V was trimmed by 0 bases and J by 1 base, leaving 16 bases between them. Germline V lookup: CDR1 LGHNT, CDR2 FRNRAP. DNA for the CDR3: TGTGCTAGTGGTTTGGTACTCGGGGATCCTGATTCCTACGAGCAGTACCTC. Translated, it gives CASGLVLGDPDSYEQYL.

This clonotype has ten or more counts. The chain combines TRBV6-2 or TRBV6-3 with TRBJ1-2, with D maybe TRBD1 (5 bases). The CDR3 has 15 amino acids. Per the germline V gene, CDR1 is MNHEY and CDR2 is SVGEGT. V lost 5 bases to trimming and J lost 4 bases, with 17 bases between them. DNA of the CDR3: TGTGCCAGCAGTCGCCTTTCGACAGAAGGCTATGGCTACACCTTC. This codes for CASSRLSTEGYGYTF.

This chain connects TRBV6-6 to TRBJ1-1; D is undetermined. The germline CDR1 and CDR2 sequences are MNHNY and SVGAGI (reference sequence). Trimming took off 4 bases at V and 6 bases at J, with 9 bases between the two ends. This CDR3 has 12 residues. CDR3 residues: CASSFPGSEAFF. The CDR3 DNA follows: TGTGCCAGCAGTTTTCCGGGGTCTGAAGCTTTCTTT.

This clonotype has only a few counts. The CDR3 reads CASSLGNEKLFF. CDR3 coding DNA: TGTGCCAGCAGCTTGGGGAATGAAAAACTGTTTTTT. The gene calls are TRBV5-6 and TRBJ1-4; D is unclear. This CDR3 is built from 12 residues. Germline V gene lookup returns CDR1 SGHDT and CDR2 YYEEEE. Between the trimmed V and J ends, which lost 0 bases and 5 bases, there was a span of 2 bases.